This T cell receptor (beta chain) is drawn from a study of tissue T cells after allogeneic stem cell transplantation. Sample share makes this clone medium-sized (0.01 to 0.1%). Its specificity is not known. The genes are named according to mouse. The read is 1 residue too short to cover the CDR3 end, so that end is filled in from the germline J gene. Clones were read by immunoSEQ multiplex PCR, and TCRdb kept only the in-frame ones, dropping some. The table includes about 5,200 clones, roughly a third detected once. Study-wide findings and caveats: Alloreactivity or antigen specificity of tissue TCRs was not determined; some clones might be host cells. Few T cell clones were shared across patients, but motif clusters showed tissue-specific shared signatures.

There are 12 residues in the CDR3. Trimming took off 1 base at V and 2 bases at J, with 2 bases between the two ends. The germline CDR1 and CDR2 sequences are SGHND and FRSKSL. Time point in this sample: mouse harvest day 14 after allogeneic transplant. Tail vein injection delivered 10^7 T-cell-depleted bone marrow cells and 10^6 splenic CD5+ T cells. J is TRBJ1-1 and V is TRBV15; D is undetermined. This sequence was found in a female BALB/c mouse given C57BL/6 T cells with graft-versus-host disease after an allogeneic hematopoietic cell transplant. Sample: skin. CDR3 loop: CASSLDNTEVFF. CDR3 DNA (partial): TGTGCCAGCAGTTTAGACAACACAGAAGTCTTC.